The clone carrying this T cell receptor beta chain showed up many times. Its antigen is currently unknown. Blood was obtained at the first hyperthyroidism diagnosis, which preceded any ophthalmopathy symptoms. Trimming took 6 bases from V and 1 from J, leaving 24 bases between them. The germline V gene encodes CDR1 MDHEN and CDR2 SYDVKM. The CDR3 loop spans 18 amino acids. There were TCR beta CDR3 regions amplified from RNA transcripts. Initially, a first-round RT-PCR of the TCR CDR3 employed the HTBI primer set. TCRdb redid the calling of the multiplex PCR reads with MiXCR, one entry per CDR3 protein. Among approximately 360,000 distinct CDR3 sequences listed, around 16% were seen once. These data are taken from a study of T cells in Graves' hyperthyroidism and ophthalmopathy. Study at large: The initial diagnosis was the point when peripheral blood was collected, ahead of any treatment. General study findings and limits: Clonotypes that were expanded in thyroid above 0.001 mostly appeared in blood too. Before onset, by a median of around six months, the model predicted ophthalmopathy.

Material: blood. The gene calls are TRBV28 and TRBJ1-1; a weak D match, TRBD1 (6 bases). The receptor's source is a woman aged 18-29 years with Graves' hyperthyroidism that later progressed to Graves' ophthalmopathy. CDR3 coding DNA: TGTGCCAGCAGCCCGTACGGGCAGAGGAGGGGGGAGAACACTGAAGCTTTCTTT. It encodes CASSPYGQRRGENTEAFF.